This T cell receptor beta chain was sequenced in a study of monozygotic twins with inflammatory bowel disease. About this clonotype: Its target is not known.

Study outcomes and limitations: Healthy co-twins exceeded IBD patients in TCRbeta diversity as measured by inverse Simpson.

Per TCR library, around 4,000 ng of total RNA was used. cDNA was produced in eight separate reactions per sample. The UMIs contained a 6-nucleotide sample barcode. They were added by template switching during cDNA synthesis. No DNA is given; TCRdb re-called the 5' RACE reads and lists each CDR3 protein once. Reported are over 200,000 distinct CDR3 sequences; the ten largest clones contain roughly 1.5%. Germline V gives CDR1 LGHDT, CDR2 YNNKEL (reference sequence). The CDR3 has 15 residues. Sequenced: blood. The receptor comes from a human donor with ulcerative colitis or Crohn's disease, or a healthy co-twin of an affected twin (not recorded which). The rearrangement joins TRBV3-1 to TRBJ2-1; TCRdb reports TRBD1, a call that lacks DNA to check it against. The CDR3 is CASSQAGGGYNEQFF.